The rows below give T cell receptor beta chains drawn from one sample of a study of blood T cell repertoires in COVID-19. The repertoire was sequenced with immunoSEQ multiplex PCR; TCRdb's copy has only in-frame clones and lacks some. Of approximately 140,000 clones in the sample, about 81% were seen once. Sequencing used PBMCs or T cells enriched from blood (not recorded which). Receptor source: a man aged 40-49 years with acute COVID-19. CDR3s include the opening cysteine and the closing phenylalanine or tryptophan. Clone size appears in some rows only: once, few, many, or a class for an expanded clone.

>TRBV2|-
CASNTGSGNTIYF
>TRBV13|-
CASSSGGDNQPQHF
>TRBV19|-
CASNPLGAPNTEAFF
>TRBV6-5|-
CASMTGTGLNYGYTF
>TRBV9|-
CASSPGTSQATETQYF
>TRBV29-1|-
CSVGDRQYGYTF
>TRBV11-1|-
CASPLGAELQYF
>TRBV11-2|-
CASSLRTGYSYNEQFF
>TRBV7-9|-
CASSFDGTGGTDTQYF
>TRBV19|few
CASSPARVQPQHF
>TRBV7-3|-
CASSLLAGGANEQFF
>TRBV5-6|-
CASSSFTRDTRDTIYF
>TRBV6-5|-
CASSVDRVNSSPLHF
>TRBV7-9|-
CASSSQGNGYTF
>TRBV28|few
CASSWAVTGELFF
>TRBV7-9|few
CASSLSGNSYEQYF
>TRBV11-1|-
CASSPPGGKKDTQYF
>TRBV19|-
CASSWGGNTEAFF
>TRBV30|-
CAWSTTGNYGYTF
>TRBV27|-
CASSTDPFYEQYF
>TRBV27|-
CASSLQRDTEAFF
>TRBV27|-
CASSSRGPGNTIYF
>TRBV19|-
CASSLWTVGNTIYF
>TRBV28|-
CASSLQQGDTGELFF
>TRBV2|-
CASSERGKNTEAFF
>TRBV24-1|once
CATSDLGGEKDEQFF